Listed here are 18 T cell receptor beta chains from one sample, sequenced in a study of OX40 agonist ivuxolimab in advanced cancers. TCRdb keeps only in-frame clones here, not all; method: immunoSEQ multiplex PCR. The repertoire consists of about 36,000 clones, with about 70% occurring once and the leading ten covering approximately 17%. This specimen consisted of CD4+ or CD8+ T cells sorted from blood, obtained in a trial of the OX40 agonist ivuxolimab. Receptors originate from an adult with an advanced solid tumor such as melanoma, head and neck, liver or kidney cancer.

V and J are TRBV4-1 and TRBJ2-2; D gene unclear. CDR3 length: 11 residues. V lost 3 bases and J lost 8, with 4 bases in between. CDR1 is MGHRA, CDR2 YSYEKL, per germline. In DNA, the CDR3 is TGCGCCAGCAGCCACTTTGGGGAGCTGTTTTTT. It yields the protein CASSHFGELFF.

This clone occurred once. This chain uses TRBV19 with TRBJ2-3; tentatively, D is TRBD2 (6 bases). CDR1 is LNHDA and CDR2 is SQIVND in the germline V gene (reference sequence). The length of the CDR3 is 14 residues. V was pared by 4 bases and J by 4 bases, with 12 bases between. The CDR3 nucleotides read TGTGCCAGTAGTACCAGACTAGTCCCAGATACGCAGTATTTT. Translated, it gives CASSTRLVPDTQYF.

This clone appeared a single time. This chain connects TRBV5-1 to TRBJ1-3, with D tentatively TRBD1 (6 bases). Germline V gene sequence: CDR1 SGHRS, CDR2 YFSETQ. The CDR3 sequence is 18 residues long. Trimming cost V 3 bases and J 2 bases, with 21 bases left between them. This chain's CDR3 is CASSSKGGIFDPGNTIYF. Here the CDR3 DNA reads TGCGCCAGCAGCTCTAAGGGGGGCATTTTCGATCCTGGAAACACCATATATTTT.

V usage is TRBV7-9 and J usage is TRBJ2-7, with D maybe TRBD2 (6 bases). Germline V gene data show CDR1 as SEHNR and CDR2 as FQNEAQ (reference sequence). This CDR3 comprises 14 residues. Trimming removed 8 bases at V and 0 bases at J, with 14 bases between. CDR3 region: CASGGLGSSYEQYF. The CDR3 DNA sequence: TGTGCCAGCGGGGGGTTGGGAAGCTCCTACGAGCAGTACTTC.

The chain combines TRBV6-6 with TRBJ2-7; D is unresolved. Between the trimmed V and J ends, which lost 7 bases and 4 bases, there was a span of 17 bases. The CDR3 spans 14 residues. Per the germline V gene, CDR1 is MNHNY and CDR2 is SVGAGI (reference sequence). CDR3 amino acids: CASKKAGSSYEQYF. The CDR3 DNA sequence: TGTGCCAGCAAAAAGGCCGGTAGTTCGTACGAGCAGTACTTC.

The V gene is TRBV7-9, the J gene TRBJ1-1, with 7 bases identical to TRBD1. This CDR3 is 14 amino acids long. Germline V gives CDR1 SEHNR, CDR2 FQNEAQ (reference sequence). V lost 3 bases and J lost 1; bases outside the gene matches: 2. The CDR3 DNA reads as TGTGCCAGCAGCTTGGGACAGAAGAACACTGAAGCTTTCTTT. It codes for CASSLGQKNTEAFF.

The rearrangement links TRBV5-1 to TRBJ2-3; 8 bases fit TRBD1. The CDR3 extends over 15 amino acids. The V gene end was trimmed by 4 bases and the J gene end by 3 bases; junction bases not matched to a gene: 7. Germline values: CDR1 SGHRS, CDR2 YFSETQ. In DNA form, the CDR3 reads TGCGCCAGCAGCCACGGACAGGGAAGAACAGATACGCAGTATTTT. It encodes CASSHGQGRTDTQYF.

The V and J genes are TRBV7-2 and TRBJ2-3; D is possibly TRBD2 (6 bases). In germline, CDR1 is SGHTA, CDR2 FQGNSA. This CDR3 comprises 13 residues. The V and J ends lost 3 bases and 10 bases respectively, with 14 bases between them. The CDR3 loop is CASSLGLARPQYF. CDR3 DNA: TGTGCCAGCAGCTTGGGCCTAGCGCGTCCGCAGTATTTT.

This rearrangement joins TRBV7-2 to TRBJ2-1, with 12 bases aligning to TRBD2. Germline CDR1 and CDR2: SGHTA and FQGNSA. The ends lost 4 bases at V and 7 bases at J; junction bases unmatched: 5. This CDR3 has 15 residues. The CDR3 DNA sequence: TGTGCCAGCAGCTGGTATCTAGCGGGGGGGAATGAGCAGTTCTTC. Translation gives CASSWYLAGGNEQFF. The variable domain in full, with the rest retrieved from reference TRBV7-2 and TRBJ2-1, is GAGVSQSPSNKVTEKGKDVELRCDPISGHTALYWYRQSLGQGLEFLIYFQGNSAPDKSGLPSDRFSAERTGGSVSTLTIQRTQQEDSAVYLCASSWYLAGGNEQFFGPGTRLTVL.

This clone was recorded a few times. The gene calls are TRBV6-1 and TRBJ1-4, with D perhaps matching TRBD1 (5 bases). The V gene lost 6 bases and the J gene lost 1 base, with 12 bases spanning the gap. Germline V gene data show CDR1 as MNHNS and CDR2 as SASEGT. This CDR3 spans 15 amino acids. The CDR3 coding sequence is TGTGCCAGCAGGTCAAGACAGAGAACTAATGAAAAACTGTTTTTT. It encodes CASRSRQRTNEKLFF.

This chain joins TRBV5-4 and TRBJ2-7, with 8 bases lining up with TRBD1. The CDR3 has 13 amino acids. Germline V lookup: CDR1 SGHNT, CDR2 YYREEE (reference sequence). V dropped 3 bases and J dropped 5; count of bases not matched to a gene: 4. The CDR3 DNA sequence: TGTGCCAGCAGCTCGGACAGGGCGAACGAGCAGTACTTC. Protein sequence: CASSSDRANEQYF. Together with reference TRBV5-4 and TRBJ2-7, the CDR3 gives the full variable domain: ETGVTQSPTHLIKTRGQQVTLRCSSQSGHNTVSWYQQALGQGPQFIFQYYREEENGRGNFPPRFSGLQFPNYSSELNVNALELDDSALYLCASSSDRANEQYFGPGTRLTVT.

The chain links TRBV5-1 to TRBJ1-1; D not resolved. Germline V gene lookup returns CDR1 SGHRS and CDR2 YFSETQ. Trimming took 5 bases from V and 8 from J, leaving 13 bases between them. The CDR3 has 12 amino acids. The CDR3 DNA reads as TGCGCCAGCAGGCAGGAAGGGCCAGAAGCTTTCTTT. The encoded protein is CASRQEGPEAFF.

CDR3 nucleotides: TGCGCCAGCAGCTTGGCCGGAGGGACTAGCAAGGATACGCAGTATTTT. The encoded protein is CASSLAGGTSKDTQYF. The chain joins TRBV5-1 to TRBJ2-3; the match to TRBD2 covers 9 bases. The germline CDR1 and CDR2 sequences are SGHRS and YFSETQ. After removal of 0 bases from V and 6 bases from J, the junction contained 8 bases not matched to a gene. This CDR3 has 16 amino acids.

The genes are TRBV30 and TRBJ2-5, with 9 bases matching TRBD2. The length of the CDR3 is 15 residues. Germline V CDR1 and CDR2: GTSNPN, SVGIG (reference sequence). The ends lost 2 bases at V and 5 bases at J; junction bases unmatched: 9. The CDR3 here is CAWSWSGGPGETQYF. The CDR3 nucleotides are TGTGCCTGGAGTTGGAGCGGGGGGCCAGGGGAGACCCAGTACTTC.

The V call is TRBV5-1, the J call TRBJ2-1; D may be TRBD1 (6 bases). The ends were cut back, 4 bases at V and 4 bases at J, with 15 bases in the middle. The CDR3 contains 15 residues. Germline CDR1 and CDR2: SGHRS and YFSETQ. The CDR3 bases are TGCGCCAGCAGCATAGCAGGGGCCGCATACAATGAGCAGTTCTTC. This translates into CASSIAGAAYNEQFF. Based on the CDR3 plus reference TRBV5-1 and TRBJ2-1, the full variable domain is KAGVTQTPRYLIKTRGQQVTLSCSPISGHRSVSWYQQTPGQGLQFLFEYFSETQRNKGNFPGRFSGRQFSNSRSEMNVSTLELGDSALYLCASSIAGAAYNEQFFGPGTRLTVL.

The rearrangement uses TRBV6-5 and TRBJ1-2, with 11 nucleotides matching TRBD1. Germline CDR1 MNHEY, CDR2 SVGAGI. Trimming removed 2 bases from V and 4 bases from J; junction bases left unmatched: 6. The CDR3 has 16 amino acids. CDR3 DNA: TGTGCCAGCAGTTACATCCGGACAGGGGGCGGCTATGGCTACACCTTC. It is translated as CASSYIRTGGGYGYTF.

V usage is TRBV5-1 and J usage is TRBJ2-5; the D is unclear. The CDR3 has 14 amino acids. Between the trimmed V and J ends, which lost 0 bases and 3 bases, there was a span of 9 bases. Germline CDR1 SGHRS, CDR2 YFSETQ. The CDR3 bases are TGCGCCAGCAGCTTGGGGGCAGCAAAAGAGACCCAGTACTTC. Amino acids: CASSLGAAKETQYF.

Ten or more counts support this clone. The V call is TRBV5-1, the J call TRBJ1-1, with 10 nucleotides matching TRBD1. The V and J ends lost 3 bases and 5 bases, in that order; junction bases with no gene match: 4. This CDR3 contains 14 residues. Germline V gives CDR1 SGHRS, CDR2 YFSETQ. In DNA form, the CDR3 reads TGCGCCAGCAGCTCCCGGGACAGGGGAACTGAAGCTTTCTTT. Its translation is CASSSRDRGTEAFF.